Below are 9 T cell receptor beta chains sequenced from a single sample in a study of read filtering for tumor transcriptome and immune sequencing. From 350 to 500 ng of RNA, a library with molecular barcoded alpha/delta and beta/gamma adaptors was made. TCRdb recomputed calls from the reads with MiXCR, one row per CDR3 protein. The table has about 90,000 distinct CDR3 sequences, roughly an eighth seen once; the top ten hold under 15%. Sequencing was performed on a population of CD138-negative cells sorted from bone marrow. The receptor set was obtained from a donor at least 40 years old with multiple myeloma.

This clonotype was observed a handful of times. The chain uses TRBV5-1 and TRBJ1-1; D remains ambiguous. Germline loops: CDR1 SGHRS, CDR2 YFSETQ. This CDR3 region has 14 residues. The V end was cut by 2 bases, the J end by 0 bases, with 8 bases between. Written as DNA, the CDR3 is TGCGCCAGCAGCTTTAATTATTTGAACACTGAAGCTTTCTTT. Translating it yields CASSFNYLNTEAFF.

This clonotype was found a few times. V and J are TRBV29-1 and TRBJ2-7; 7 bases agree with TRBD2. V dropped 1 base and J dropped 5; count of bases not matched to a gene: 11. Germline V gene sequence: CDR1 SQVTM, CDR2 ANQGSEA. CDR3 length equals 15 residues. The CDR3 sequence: CSVEGAGTTLDEQYF. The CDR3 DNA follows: TGCAGCGTTGAAGGAGCGGGGACTACGCTAGACGAGCAGTACTTC.

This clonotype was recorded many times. The CDR3 loop reads CASGESSYEQYF. The CDR3 nucleotides are TGCGCCAGCGGTGAAAGCTCCTACGAGCAGTACTTC. This chain joins TRBV5-1 and TRBJ2-7; D gene unclear. Germline CDR1 SGHRS, CDR2 YFSETQ. The CDR3 runs 12 residues. V lost 7 bases, J lost 0 bases, and 8 bases lay in between.

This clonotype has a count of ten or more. The CDR3 DNA reads as TGCGCCAGCAGCTTAGGGACTATTATCAATGAGCAGTTCTTC. Translating it yields CASSLGTIINEQFF. The chain couples TRBV5-1 to TRBJ2-1, with TRBD2 matching over 7 bases. V was pared by 2 bases and J by 6 bases, with 5 bases of the junction left unmatched. Germline V CDR1 and CDR2: SGHRS, YFSETQ. CDR3 length: 14 amino acids.

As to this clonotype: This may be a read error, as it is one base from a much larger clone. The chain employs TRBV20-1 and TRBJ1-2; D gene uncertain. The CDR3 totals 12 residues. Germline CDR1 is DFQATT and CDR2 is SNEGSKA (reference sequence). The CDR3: CNAMTANYGYTF. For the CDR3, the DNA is TGCAATGCCATGACGGCAAACTATGGCTACACCTTC.

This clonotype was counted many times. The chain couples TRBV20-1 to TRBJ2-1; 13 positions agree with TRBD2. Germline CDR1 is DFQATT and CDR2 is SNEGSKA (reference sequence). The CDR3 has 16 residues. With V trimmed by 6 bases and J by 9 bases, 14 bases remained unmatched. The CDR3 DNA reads TGCAGTGCCACGGGACCGGGACTAGCGGGAAAAATTGAGCAGTTCTTC. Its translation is CSATGPGLAGKIEQFF.

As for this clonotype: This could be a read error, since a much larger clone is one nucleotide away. CDR3 loop: CSAGRYQETQYF. CDR3 DNA sequence: TGCAGCGCTGGAAGGTACCAAGAGACCCAGTACTTC. The chain joins TRBV29-1 to TRBJ2-5; the D is unclear. Trimming shortened V by 7 bases and J by 0 bases, and 9 bases separated the two germline ends. CDR3 length equals 12 residues. Germline CDR1 and CDR2: SQVTM and ANQGSEA.

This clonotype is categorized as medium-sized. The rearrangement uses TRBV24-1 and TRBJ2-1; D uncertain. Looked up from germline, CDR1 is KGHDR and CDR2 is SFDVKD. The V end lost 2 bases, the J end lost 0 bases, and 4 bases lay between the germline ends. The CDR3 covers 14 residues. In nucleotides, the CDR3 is TGTGCCACCAGTGATTCAAGCTCCTACAATGAGCAGTTCTTC. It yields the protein CATSDSSSYNEQFF.

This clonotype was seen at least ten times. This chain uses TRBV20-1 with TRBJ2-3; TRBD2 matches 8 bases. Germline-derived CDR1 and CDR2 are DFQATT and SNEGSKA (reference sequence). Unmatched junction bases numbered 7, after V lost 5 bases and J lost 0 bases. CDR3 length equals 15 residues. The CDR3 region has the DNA TGCAGTGCTTTCAAGCGGGAGAGCAGCACAGATACGCAGTATTTT. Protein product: CSAFKRESSTDTQYF.